The 32 T cell receptor beta chains presented below share a single source sample, sequenced in a study of T-cell memory formation after mild COVID-19. TCRdb recomputed calls from the 5' RACE reads with MiXCR, one row per CDR3 protein. The table has around 440,000 distinct CDR3 sequences, roughly 18% seen once. Material: PBMCs or a T cell subset sorted from them (not recorded which). All receptors come from an adult woman who had mild COVID-19 (a few samples of this study predate the infection). Cell type and time point are not known.

CDR3 sequence (DNA): TGTGCCAGCAGTACGGGACAGGGGTGGTCCTACGAGCAGTACTTC. Its protein product is CASSTGQGWSYEQYF. This sequence joins TRBV6-5 and TRBJ2-7; 10 positions agree with TRBD1. Germline V gene data show CDR1 as MNHEY and CDR2 as SVGAGI. The CDR3 runs to 15 residues. With 5 bases clipped from V and 1 base from J, the junction kept 5 bases outside the gene matches.

This clonotype appeared a few times. This chain uses TRBV7-9 with TRBJ1-2, with D perhaps TRBD1 (5 bases). Trimming left V 4 bases short and J 4 bases short, with 19 bases between. In germline, CDR1 is SEHNR, CDR2 FQNEAQ (reference sequence). This CDR3 is 16 amino acids long. As DNA, the CDR3 is TGTGCCAGCAGCTCGGAGAAGGGGCGCGTCGGCTATGGCTACACCTTC. Encoded protein: CASSSEKGRVGYGYTF.

This clonotype appeared a few times. The genes are TRBV7-3 and TRBJ2-7, with 9 bases aligning to TRBD2. This CDR3 is 15 amino acids long. V shed 5 bases and J 2 bases; nucleotides not matched to a gene: 7. Germline-derived CDR1 and CDR2 are SGHTA and FQGTGA. CDR3 region: CASSTQAGGPYEQYF. The CDR3 DNA reads as TGTGCCAGCAGCACACAAGCGGGGGGACCCTACGAGCAGTACTTC.

In its sample, this clonotype was seen a few times. The chain recombines TRBV2 with TRBJ1-3, with a weak D call TRBD1 (5 bases). Germline-derived CDR1 and CDR2 are SNHLY and FYNNEI. The CDR3 sequence is 14 residues long. Trimming cost V 6 bases and J 0 bases, with 9 bases left between them. The CDR3 nucleotides read TGTGCCAGCAGCGCAACAGGCTCTGGAAACACCATATATTTT. As protein: CASSATGSGNTIYF.

J is TRBJ2-1 and V is TRBV29-1; 11 nucleotides line up with TRBD2. This CDR3 comprises 15 residues. Germline V CDR1 and CDR2: SQVTM, ANQGSEA. The V and J ends lost 5 bases and 7 bases, in that order; junction bases with no gene match: 10. The CDR3 here is CSVPLPTSGNNEQFF. In DNA, the CDR3 is TGCAGCGTTCCCCTACCGACTAGCGGGAATAATGAGCAGTTCTTC.

The table lists this clonotype with a few counts. The rearrangement joins TRBV12-3 or TRBV12-4 to TRBJ1-2; D gene uncertain. Trimming removed 5 bases from V and 3 bases from J, with 7 bases in between. CDR3 size: 12 residues. CDR3 protein: CASSAGDYGYTF. In DNA form, the CDR3 reads TGTGCCAGCAGTGCAGGAGACTATGGCTACACCTTC.

J is TRBJ2-7 and V is TRBV2; D remains ambiguous. The V and J ends lost 2 bases and 5 bases respectively, with 10 bases between them. The length of the CDR3 is 13 residues. The germline V gene has CDR1 SNHLY and CDR2 FYNNEI. The CDR3 DNA reads as TGTGCCAGCAGTGAATTAAGAGTCGACGAGCAGTACTTC. Its protein product is CASSELRVDEQYF. Looking up the rest from reference TRBV2 and TRBJ2-7 gives the full variable domain: EPEVTQTPSHQVTQMGQEVILRCVPISNHLYFYWYRQILGQKVEFLVSFYNNEISEKSEIFDDQFSVERPDGSNFTLKIRSTKLEDSAMYFCASSELRVDEQYFGPGTRLTVT.

This clonotype appeared many times. The chain couples TRBV7-3 to TRBJ2-1; TRBD2 is a possible D gene (5 bases). CDR1 SGHTA and CDR2 FQGTGA come from the germline V gene. This CDR3 has 16 residues. The V gene lost 5 bases and the J gene lost 3 bases, with 17 bases spanning the gap. CDR3 loop: CASSAVRTGIYNEQFF. Written as DNA, the CDR3 is TGTGCCAGCAGCGCCGTAAGGACTGGAATCTACAATGAGCAGTTCTTC.

In its sample, this clonotype was seen a few times. CDR3: CASSLGVRGTSGYEQYF. CDR3 bases: TGTGCCAGCAGCTTAGGGGTCAGGGGAACATCTGGGTACGAGCAGTACTTC. The J gene is TRBJ2-7, the V gene TRBV7-9; possible D gene TRBD1, 6 bases. CDR3 length equals 17 residues. V lost 1 base to trimming and J lost 4 bases, with 20 bases between them. Germline V lookup: CDR1 SEHNR, CDR2 FQNEAQ (reference sequence).

The V gene is TRBV9, the J gene TRBJ2-7; D not certain. The CDR3 is 14 residues long. Trimming took 3 bases from V and 2 from J, leaving 12 bases between them. From germline, CDR1 is SGDLS and CDR2 YYNGEE. The CDR3 sequence: CASSGTDATYEQYF. DNA of the CDR3: TGTGCCAGCAGCGGGACGGACGCGACCTACGAGCAGTACTTC.

The rearrangement uses TRBV20-1 and TRBJ2-7; 7 nucleotides match TRBD1. After removal of 2 bases from V and 9 bases from J, the junction contained 10 bases not matched to a gene. Germline V gives CDR1 DFQATT, CDR2 SNEGSKA (reference sequence). This CDR3 contains 13 residues. Here the CDR3 reads CSARWTGPRGQYF. The CDR3, as DNA: TGCAGTGCTAGATGGACAGGACCGAGGGGGCAGTACTTC.

The J gene is TRBJ2-1, the V gene TRBV5-5; D possibly corresponds to TRBD2 (6 bases). The CDR3 is made up of 15 amino acids. Germline V gene sequence: CDR1 SGHKS, CDR2 YYEKEE (reference sequence). V was cut by 0 bases and J by 10 bases, with 17 bases left in between. The CDR3 loop is CASSLVVPGAGEQFF. In nucleotides, the CDR3 is TGTGCCAGCAGCTTGGTCGTACCTGGGGCGGGGGAGCAGTTCTTC.

This clonotype was recorded at least ten times. The CDR3 region is CASSFALAGSEQFF. Written as DNA, the CDR3 is TGTGCCAGCAGTTTCGCACTAGCGGGAAGTGAGCAGTTCTTC. The rearrangement links TRBV27 to TRBJ2-1; 10 bases align to TRBD2. CDR1 and CDR2 (germline): MNHEY, SMNVEV (reference sequence). V lost 3 bases, J lost 9 bases, and 5 bases stayed unmatched. CDR3 size: 14 residues.

There are a few counts of this clonotype. The gene calls are TRBV29-1 and TRBJ2-5, with 7 bases matching TRBD1. Trimming at V came to 6 bases and at J to 5 bases, leaving 9 bases not matched to a gene. Germline V gene lookup returns CDR1 SQVTM and CDR2 ANQGSEA. CDR3 size: 13 residues. The CDR3 loop is CSVTWTGPETQYF. In nucleotides, the CDR3 is TGCAGCGTAACCTGGACAGGACCGGAGACCCAGTACTTC. Looking up the rest from reference TRBV29-1 and TRBJ2-5 gives the full variable domain: SAVISQKPSRDICQRGTSLTIQCQVDSQVTMMFWYRQQPGQSLTLIATANQGSEATYESGFVIDKFPISRPNLTFSTLTVSNMSPEDSSIYLCSVTWTGPETQYFGPGTRLLVL.

The rearrangement uses TRBV13 and TRBJ2-2; no clear D gene. CDR3 size: 16 residues. V lost 5 bases and J 6 bases, leaving 19 bases between the germline ends. Per germline, CDR1 PRHDT and CDR2 FYEKMQ (reference sequence). CDR3 in DNA: TGTGCCAGCAGCCTACAAATGATGATCCCCCCCGGGGAGCTGTTTTTT. It specifies CASSLQMMIPPGELFF.

This clonotype was found a few times. The chain joins TRBV9 to TRBJ2-2; 8 bases match TRBD2. The CDR3 has 17 residues. Germline CDR1 reads SGDLS; CDR2 reads YYNGEE. The V segment lost 1 base and the J segment 5 bases; nucleotides outside the gene matches: 10. CDR3 sequence: CASSVKSGGLGTGELFF. In nucleotides, the CDR3 is TGTGCCAGCAGCGTAAAAAGCGGGGGACTGGGAACCGGGGAGCTGTTTTTT.

The chain uses TRBV9 and TRBJ2-1, with TRBD1 matching over 8 bases. V lost 2 bases and J lost 5; bases outside the gene matches: 3. This CDR3 comprises 14 residues. From germline, CDR1 is SGDLS and CDR2 YYNGEE. The CDR3 is CASSVGQGDNEQFF. The CDR3 nucleotides are TGTGCCAGCAGCGTCGGACAGGGAGACAATGAGCAGTTCTTC.

This clonotype was seen only a few times. The CDR3 region is CASSDTPGPLYEQYF. CDR3 sequence (DNA): TGTGCCAGCAGTGACACCCCGGGACCGCTCTACGAGCAGTACTTC. V and J are TRBV6-4 and TRBJ2-7; the D gene could be TRBD1 or TRBD2 (5 bases each). V was cut by 2 bases and J by 3 bases, with 14 bases left in between. The CDR3 consists of 15 residues. Per the germline V gene, CDR1 is MRHNA and CDR2 is SNTAGT.

The genes are TRBV29-1 and TRBJ1-1, with unresolved D. The CDR3 contains 14 residues. V lost 4 bases and J lost 1, with 13 bases in between. The germline V gene has CDR1 SQVTM and CDR2 ANQGSEA. As DNA, the CDR3 is TGCAGCGTTGCAGTCGATAAGAAGAACACTGAAGCTTTCTTT. It encodes CSVAVDKKNTEAFF.

This clonotype has only a few counts. The V call is TRBV5-5, the J call TRBJ2-7, with D possibly matching TRBD2 (5 bases). With 2 bases removed from V and 0 bases from J, the gap between germline ends came to 9 bases. CDR3 size: 14 residues. The germline gives CDR1 SGHKS, CDR2 YYEKEE (reference sequence). CDR3 residues: CASSFEGLSYEQYF. Here the CDR3 DNA reads TGTGCCAGCAGCTTCGAAGGACTCTCCTACGAGCAGTACTTC.

The chain has TRBV24-1 and TRBJ2-2; 8 positions match TRBD1. This CDR3 has 15 residues. V lost 6 bases to trimming and J lost 4 bases; unmatched junction nucleotides: 6. Looked up from germline, CDR1 is KGHDR and CDR2 is SFDVKD. The CDR3: CATSLGQGATGELFF. The CDR3, as DNA: TGTGCCACCAGTCTCGGACAGGGTGCCACCGGGGAGCTGTTTTTT.

This clonotype has just a few counts. This chain joins TRBV7-9 and TRBJ1-2; D ambiguous. With 3 bases removed from V and 6 bases from J, the gap between germline ends came to 8 bases. CDR1 and CDR2 (germline): SEHNR, FQNEAQ (reference sequence). The CDR3 runs to 12 residues. The CDR3 DNA follows: TGTGCCAGCAGCTTCGGCGCGGATGGCTACACCTTC. Translating gives CASSFGADGYTF.

The chain combines TRBV20-1 with TRBJ2-2; D perhaps matches TRBD2 (5 bases). V was cut by 3 bases and J by 3 bases, with 8 bases left in between. CDR1 is DFQATT and CDR2 is SNEGSKA in the germline V gene (reference sequence). The length of the CDR3 is 13 residues. The CDR3 sequence: CSARDGDTGELFF. CDR3 DNA: TGCAGTGCTAGGGACGGGGACACCGGGGAGCTGTTTTTT.

The genes are TRBV5-1 and TRBJ2-7, with TRBD2 matching 11 bases. Per germline, CDR1 SGHRS and CDR2 YFSETQ. J gave up 3 bases and V 4 bases, and 6 bases lay outside the gene matches. The CDR3 extends over 15 amino acids. The CDR3 here is CASSEGLAGIYEQYF. CDR3 in DNA: TGCGCCAGCAGCGAAGGACTAGCGGGTATCTACGAGCAGTACTTC.

This clonotype appeared a few times. This chain links TRBV5-1 with TRBJ2-7, with D unclear. Trimming pared 3 bases from V and 4 bases from J, leaving 8 bases between. The CDR3 is made up of 12 amino acids. Germline-derived CDR1 and CDR2 are SGHRS and YFSETQ. The CDR3 nucleotides are TGCGCCAGCAGCTCAAACCCGTACGAGCAGTACTTC. Its protein product is CASSSNPYEQYF.

This clonotype was picked up many times. CDR3 in DNA: TGCGCCAGCAGCAGTACCGAGGGGCAGGTCGATGAGCAGTTCTTC. Protein product: CASSSTEGQVDEQFF. The chain carries TRBV5-1 and TRBJ2-1, with D perhaps matching TRBD1 or TRBD2 (5 bases each). Trimming shortened V by 4 bases and J by 8 bases, and 19 bases separated the two germline ends. This CDR3 has 15 residues. Germline V CDR1 and CDR2: SGHRS, YFSETQ.

This chain links TRBV4-1 with TRBJ1-1; D uncertain. The germline V gene encodes CDR1 MGHRA and CDR2 YSYEKL. Trimming stripped 2 bases from V and 6 bases from J, with 10 bases between. There are 13 residues in the CDR3. CDR3 loop: CASSQFRLSEAFF. The CDR3 DNA is TGCGCCAGCAGCCAATTTCGGCTTTCTGAAGCTTTCTTT.

Many counts were recorded for this clonotype. CDR3 in DNA: TGTGCCAGCAGTCGACAGGGGGAAGAGACCCAGTACTTC. This encodes CASSRQGEETQYF. The rearrangement joins TRBV12-3 or TRBV12-4 to TRBJ2-5, with 9 bases identical to TRBD1. The CDR3 has 13 residues. J gave up 3 bases and V 5 bases, and 1 base lay outside the gene matches.

This clonotype was seen only a few times. This may be a read error: a much more frequent sequence differs by one nucleotide. The J gene is TRBJ1-1, the V gene TRBV6-6; 9 bases are shared with TRBD1. CDR3 length equals 15 residues. Germline V gene data show CDR1 as MNHNY and CDR2 as SVGAGI (reference sequence). With 6 bases clipped from V and 3 bases from J, the junction kept 8 bases outside the gene matches. The CDR3 protein is CASRSPGQGYTEAFF. The CDR3 nucleotides are TGTGCCAGCAGGTCCCCGGGACAGGGATACACTGAAGCTTTCTTT.

There are a few counts of this clonotype. The genes are TRBV13 and TRBJ1-6, with 8 bases matching TRBD1. The CDR3 runs to 12 residues. J gave up 12 bases and V 5 bases, and 3 bases lay outside the gene matches. Germline V CDR1 and CDR2: PRHDT, FYEKMQ (reference sequence). This chain's CDR3 is CASSLQGEPLHF. CDR3 sequence (DNA): TGTGCCAGCAGCCTACAGGGGGAACCCCTCCACTTT.

This clonotype was seen a handful of times. The CDR3 spells CSARSAGGAGPEAFF. The CDR3 DNA is TGCAGTGCTAGATCCGCAGGGGGCGCAGGCCCTGAAGCTTTCTTT. The chain couples TRBV20-1 to TRBJ1-1; 8 bases match TRBD1. J lost 6 bases, V lost 2 bases, and 11 bases had no gene match. CDR1 is DFQATT and CDR2 is SNEGSKA in the germline V gene (reference sequence). The CDR3 extends over 15 amino acids.

The rearrangement links TRBV25-1 to TRBJ2-3, with D unresolved. The CDR3 loop spans 14 amino acids. The V end lost 4 bases, the J end lost 6 bases, and 14 bases lay between the germline ends. CDR1 and CDR2 (germline): MGHDK, SYGVNS. This chain's CDR3 is CASSAAGASDTQYF. The CDR3 DNA follows: TGTGCCAGCAGTGCCGCAGGAGCCTCCGATACGCAGTATTTT.